This is a list of T cell receptor beta chains from one sample in a study of OX40 agonist ivuxolimab in advanced cancers. Here immunoSEQ multiplex PCR was the method, and the copy in TCRdb shows in-frame clones only, minus some. The table includes approximately 19,000 clones, about 81% detected once. The sample in question was CD4+ or CD8+ T cells sorted from blood, obtained in a trial of the OX40 agonist ivuxolimab. These receptors originate from an adult with an advanced solid tumor such as melanoma, head and neck, liver or kidney cancer. The CDR3 runs from the conserved cysteine through the conserved F or W. A D gene is named only where the DNA matches it firmly. A row's size may be missing; if present it is once, few, many or a size class.

cdr3_nt cdr3_aa j_call v_call d_call clone_size
TGTGCCAGCAGTAACCGGGACAGGGGCCACGAGCAGTACTTC CASSNRDRGHEQYF TRBJ2-7 TRBV6-6 TRBD1 -
TGTGCCAGCAGACAGGGGATACCTGAAGCTTTCTTT CASRQGIPEAFF TRBJ1-1 TRBV25-1 TRBD1 -
TGTGCCAGCAGTGGGACATTCCTGGTGAGCAATCAGCCCCAGCATTTT CASSGTFLVSNQPQHF TRBJ1-5 TRBV6-1 - -
TGTGCCTGGAGTGTACGGGGTATTAATGAGCAGTTCTTC CAWSVRGINEQFF TRBJ2-1 TRBV30 - -
TGTGCCAGCAGCTTGGGTGGGACCCAGGGCATGGCCTACGAGCAGTACTTC CASSLGGTQGMAYEQYF TRBJ2-7 TRBV7-9 - -
TGCACCAGCAGCCGAGGAGCAGGGGGCGATGGCTACACCTTC CTSSRGAGGDGYTF TRBJ1-2 TRBV1 - -
TGTGCCAGCAGCGCATTAAGTCCGAACACTGAAGCTTTCTTT CASSALSPNTEAFF TRBJ1-1 TRBV9 - -
TGTGCCATCAGACTTACAGGGGACCCCTATTACGAGCAGTACTTC CAIRLTGDPYYEQYF TRBJ2-7 TRBV10-3 TRBD1 -
TGTGCCTGGAGCTACTATAGCGGGGGGGCAGATACGCAGTATTTT CAWSYYSGGADTQYF TRBJ2-3 TRBV30 TRBD2 -
TGTGCCAGCACCAGCGCTGGAAACACCATATATTTT CASTSAGNTIYF TRBJ1-3 TRBV2 - -
TGCGCCAGCAGCTTGGGACCAGGGGCGAGCAATCAGCCCCAGCATTTT CASSLGPGASNQPQHF TRBJ1-5 TRBV5-1 - -
TGCGCCAGCATGCCCCTCGGGGGGGGAAACATTCAGTACTTC CASMPLGGGNIQYF TRBJ2-4 TRBV4-1 TRBD2 -
TGTGCCAGCAGTGGGTTGGACGGTCCCATAGGCACTGAAGCTTTCTTT CASSGLDGPIGTEAFF TRBJ1-1 TRBV6-1 - few
TGTGCCAGTACCTCCCCGACTAGCGGGGAGGGCACCGGGGAGCTGTTTTTT CASTSPTSGEGTGELFF TRBJ2-2 TRBV19 TRBD2 -